The text below deals with one T cell receptor beta chain. Only a few counts were recorded for this clonotype. This clone's antigen is unknown. Base qualities were left out, and no much larger clone turns up one base away. This sample was included in a study of neurological immune-mediated disorders (dated by TCRdb to 2018 to 2020). Some background on the complete study: Among the approximately 35 multiple sclerosis patients, relapsing-remitting MS accounted for approximately 30 and secondary progressive MS accounted for 3. The study compared peripheral blood TCR-beta repertoires of HTLV-I-associated myelopathy (HAM/TSP) patients, multiple sclerosis patients and healthy controls using UMI-based sequencing. Longitudinal samples, technical triplicates and paired sorted CD4+ and CD8+ T-cell subsets, alongside PBMC samples, were included among the roughly 96 TCR-beta libraries. The cohort included 60 to 75 subjects: some 14 with HAM/TSP, around 34 with multiple sclerosis, and around 20 healthy controls.

The V end loses 2 bases and the J end loses 4 bases, and a stretch of 15 bases separates them. The CDR3 measures 15 amino acids from cysteine to phenylalanine. Kept here is only the CDR3 DNA, which spans 45 bases and is read in frame from base 1. The germline V gene provides CDR1 SGHNT and CDR2 YENEEA. Libraries from unsorted PBMCs were made from 2 million PBMCs kept in RNAlater at -80 degrees C until RNA extraction. The multiple sclerosis patients were enrolled in a US clinical protocol that evaluated disease progression with magnetic resonance imaging. PBMCs were separated from peripheral blood using Ficoll-Hypaque density gradient centrifugation and then cryopreserved in liquid nitrogen. Paper-wide results and their limitations: No clinical or MRI features were associated with the MS cluster, and the authors said that larger cohorts are needed. Repertoires from 18 of 34 MS patients were grouped by phylogenetic analysis into a cluster of related CDR3 sequences, suggesting a possible repertoire-level signature. TCR clonal expansion was highest in HAM/TSP patients and lowest in MS patients, with MS patients falling below even healthy controls. No identical CDR3 amino acid sequences were shared among expanded clones across subjects, suggesting private TCR-beta repertoires in all groups.

cDNA synthesis used template-switch 5'RACE with a primer carrying a 10-nucleotide random unique molecular identifier tagging each TCR transcript. Every sequencing run covered 15-18 subjects and yielded more than 160 million TCR-beta sequences. The RNeasy kit was used for extraction of total RNA. The KAPA Real-time Library Amplification kit was used to amplify TCR-beta VDJ regions with primers targeting the TCR constant region and the 5'RACE anchor. Sample indexes and Illumina adaptors were added in a first PCR, and a second PCR then increased library yield. After Ampure bead purification, the TCR product of roughly 650 bp was size-selected on a 2% E-gel SizeSelection system. Before pooling, library quality was checked on a Bioanalyzer, concentration was measured with Qubit, and libraries were quantified with the Kapa Library Quantification kit. An Illumina HiSeq 2500 sequenced the libraries paired-end 2 x 150 bp. To increase sequence diversity, about 25-31% phiX was spiked into each library pool. Processing in the source paper ran as follows. The quality-filtered reads were processed with the UMI-based MiGEC pipeline, whose error correction step removed more than 80% of the raw TCR sequences. IMGT germline references were used for alignment of VDJ genes, and clonotypes were defined by a unique CDR3 amino acid sequence together with V-J genes. Clonal expansion, Shannon diversity, and CDR3 relatedness (CalcPairwiseDistances, ClusterSamples) were evaluated with VDJtools, and phylogenetic trees were built with CLCbio workbench. Using coefficient-of-variation modelling across technical triplicates, the study counted a clone as expanded if it had at least 8 unique UMIs. In TCRdb, the public reads were trimmed at Q25 with fastp and aligned with MiXCR, with productive beta chains retained. Each entry is one CDR3 protein sequence, shown with its most common DNA and genes. TCRdb's processing, not the authors' own work, is the source of the V and J calls. In all, the sample holds about 59,000 distinct CDR3 sequences, and about 4% of those were seen once. The leading ten clones occupy roughly 2.3% of the sample.

The chain links TRBV11-3 with TRBJ2-7; the D region may be TRBD1 or TRBD2, each matching 5 bases equally. The receptor was isolated from a woman in her forties or fifties with multiple sclerosis. The material sequenced was PBMCs. The CDR3 protein: CASSLWDGNLYEQYF. The DNA sequence is given as TGTGCCAGCAGCTTATGGGACGGGAATTTGTACGAGCAGTACTTC.